The clone carrying this T cell receptor (beta chain) was found a few times. The CDR3 is made up of 16 amino acids. Germline V CDR1 and CDR2: ENHRY, SYGVKD. J gave up 2 bases and V 0 bases, and 6 bases lay outside the gene matches. As processed by the authors: The authors estimated nucleated cell counts from reference gene primer amplification. Assay used: immunoSEQ multiplex PCR; TCRdb lists only in-frame clones, some missing. Clonal size and the V and J genes are those of that table, whereas D and trimming came from the DNA. The sample has around 80,000 clones, roughly 77% seen once. This record belongs to a study of blood T cell repertoires in COVID-19. In the study overall: Collection of acute and convalescent COVID-19 samples took place in the United States, Italy and Spain.

The source of this sequence is a man aged 45-60 years with active or convalescent COVID-19. V gene TRBV10-3 combines with J gene TRBJ2-7, with 8 nucleotides matching TRBD2. Sequencing was carried out using peripheral blood. CDR3 in DNA: TGTGCCATCAGTGAGTCGGTAGCGGGGAACGCCTACGAGCAGTACTTC. This translates into CAISESVAGNAYEQYF.